This T cell receptor beta chain derives from a study of cytomegalovirus exposure and HLA in healthy donors. 60 Vbeta and 13 Jbeta primers were used in PCR. The assay was immunoSEQ multiplex PCR, and TCRdb's table has in-frame clones only and misses some. The repertoire holds some 160,000 clones, roughly 80% seen once, with approximately 1.5% in the top ten. The sequenced sample was PBMCs. This sequence was found in a male donor in good health and CMV-seronegative.

CDR3 protein: CASSGRGLAGTGELFF. The CDR3 region has the DNA TGCGCCAGCAGCGGGAGGGGACTAGCGGGAACCGGGGAGCTGTTTTTT. The chain carries TRBV5-1 and TRBJ2-2; 13 nucleotides line up with TRBD2. Per germline, CDR1 SGHRS and CDR2 YFSETQ. The CDR3 contains 16 residues. V gave up 4 bases and J gave up 5 bases; unmatched junction bases: 5.